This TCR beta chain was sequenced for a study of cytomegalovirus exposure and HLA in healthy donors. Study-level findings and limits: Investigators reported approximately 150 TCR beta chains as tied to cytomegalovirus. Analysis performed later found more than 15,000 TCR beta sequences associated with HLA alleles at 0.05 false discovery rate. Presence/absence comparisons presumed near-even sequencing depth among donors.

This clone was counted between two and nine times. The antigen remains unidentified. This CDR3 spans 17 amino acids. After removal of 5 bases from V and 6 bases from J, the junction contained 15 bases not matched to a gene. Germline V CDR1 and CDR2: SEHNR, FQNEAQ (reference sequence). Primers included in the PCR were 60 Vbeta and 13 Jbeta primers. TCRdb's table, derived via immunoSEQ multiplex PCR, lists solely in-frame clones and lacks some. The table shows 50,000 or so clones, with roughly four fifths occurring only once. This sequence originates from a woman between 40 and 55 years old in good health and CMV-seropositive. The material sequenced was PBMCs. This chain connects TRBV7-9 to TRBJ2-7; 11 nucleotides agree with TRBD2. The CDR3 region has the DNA TGTGCCAGCAGCCCCTCACAGGGACTAGCGGCCTCGGGCGAGCAGTACTTC. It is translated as CASSPSQGLAASGEQYF.